This T cell receptor beta chain is drawn from a study of graft-versus-host responses after intestinal transplantation (dated by TCRdb to the early 2020s). Regarding the research as a whole: Multivisceral, liver-intestinal, or isolated intestinal transplants were received by the recipients. Every recipient was given anti-thymocyte globulin induction, followed by around three years of maintenance tacrolimus and steroids. Samples from three later patients were sequenced in-house on an Illumina MiSeq with MiXCR processing rather than by the commercial service. A cohort of about two dozen intestinal transplant recipients, including one retransplant, was enrolled, and a few patients lacking pretransplant specimens were excluded. After intestinal transplantation, graft-versus-host and host-versus-graft alloreactive T cell clones were followed in the graft, circulation and bone marrow using bulk TCR-beta CDR3 sequencing. Donor T cell macrochimerism was defined as a peak of at least 4% donor T cells among recipient peripheral blood mononuclear cells. Alloreactive clones were identified by sequencing pre-transplant mixed lymphocyte reaction products and comparing these products with unstimulated pre-transplant donor and recipient T cells. Broad study findings and their caveats: Conclusions were limited by the relatively low number and heterogeneity of intestinal transplant patients. Early after transplant, peak levels of circulating GvH clones were associated with declines in HvG clones. GvH clones were detected in recipient bone marrow, and some appeared earlier in ileal mucosa or blood, consistent with an intestinal mucosal origin. High GvH to HvG T cell clonal ratios were observed in the allografts of patients with donor T cell macrochimerism.

The time point label on this specimen signifies: cells obtained before transplantation from donor or recipient. CD3+CD4+ and CD3+CD8+ populations were FACS-sorted from unstimulated pre-transplant donor and recipient cells taken from spleen or lymph nodes. Libraries were built with the immunoSEQ multiplex PCR assay. For most patients, genomic DNA was isolated using the Qiagen DNeasy Blood and Tissue Kit and was shipped frozen to Adaptive Biotechnologies for TCR sequencing. High-throughput TCR-beta CDR3 sequencing of genomic DNA from most patients was performed by Adaptive Biotechnologies. Per the authors' processing: Adaptive's ImmunoSEQ software supplied the TCR sequencing data for more than 15 patients, while MiXCR and VDJtools were used to process three other patients. To correct CD4 versus CD8 sorting errors, any sequence found in both subsets at a frequency ratio below 5:1 was removed. CDR3 nucleotide sequences shared between donor and recipient were removed because their origin could not be assigned. To be classed as alloreactive, a clone needed at least 2-fold expansion over unstimulated cells and a minimum CFSE-low frequency of 0.002% (template counts) or 0.001% (read counts). A clone was considered mappable if detected in the sequenced pre-transplant spleen, lymph node, or MLR CFSE-low populations of the donor or recipient. Cumulative frequency of alloreactive clones was calculated as a percentage of all sequences weighted by copy number. TCRdb obtained this table from immuneACCESS and retained in-frame rearrangements with V and J assigned. These tables miss some clones; where compared with another copy, unresolved V genes account for less than half of the shortfall, and the remainder is unexplained. The D gene and trimming were derived from the DNA, and the V and J assignments and clone size from that table. The sample yields under 95,000 clones; 88% were counted once. 0.28% of the sample is taken by the ten largest.

The CDR3 starts with the cysteine, ends with the phenylalanine, and has 20 residues. The sequence is cut down to CDR3 DNA, 60 bases in frame from base 1. Trimming at the junction amounts to 2 bases on V and 3 bases on J, and the germline ends lie 27 bases apart. The germline V gene (reference sequence) supplies CDR1 WNHNN and CDR2 SYGVQD. Note on this clone: Its antigen is still unknown. No base qualities exist here, and no much larger clone lies one base off it.

The V and J segments used are TRBV10-1 and TRBJ2-3; the D gene assignment is ambiguous. The source is a human donor who was the organ donor for an intestinal transplant. The material sequenced was unstimulated CD4+ T cells sorted from spleen or lymph node cells, taken before transplant. The sequence in DNA is TGCGCCAGCAGTGAGGAGCGACTCAAGGTACCCACCACACGTACAGATACGCAGTATTTT. Its amino acids are CASSEERLKVPTTRTDTQYF.